Sequencing of this TCR beta chain was carried out in a study of shared clonotypes between healthy human individuals. Sequenced by immunoSEQ multiplex PCR; TCRdb stores in-frame clones only, minus some. The sample yields around 440,000 clones, roughly three quarters seen once. Remarks on this clone: A read error is likely here: a far larger clone is one base away. The conserved final phenylalanine or tryptophan is absent from the CDR3, which likely points to a read error.

This CDR3 comprises 14 residues. The V gene's germline CDR1 is KGHSH and CDR2 LQKENI. Trimming took off 0 bases at V and 4 bases at J, with 9 bases between the two ends. The sequenced material came from PBMCs. The gene calls are TRBV18 and TRBJ1-1; D gene unclear. The receptor was derived from a woman in her thirties or forties in good health. Some clones in this sample may be carry-over from other donors' samples. CDR3 sequence (DNA): TGTGCCAGCTCACCACCGCTGGGTCTCACTGAAGCTTTCCTT. Amino acid sequence: CASSPPLGLTEAFL.